These 9 T cell receptor beta chains were all obtained from the same sample, sequenced in a study of CD8 T cells in ankylosing spondylitis. From the 5' RACE reads, TCRdb called clonotypes with MiXCR, one entry per CDR3 protein. Of fewer than 250,000 distinct CDR3 sequences in the sample, roughly a tenth were seen once. Sequencing was done on a sample of blood, either unsorted or a sorted T cell fraction (not recorded which). The receptors shown here come from a male donor with ankylosing spondylitis or in good health (not recorded which).

This clonotype showed up just a few times. The chain is built from TRBV5-1 and TRBJ2-3, with TRBD2 identical over 14 bases. CDR3 length: 17 amino acids. The trim removed 4 bases at V and 0 bases at J, leaving 4 bases unmatched. In germline, CDR1 is SGHRS, CDR2 YFSETQ. The CDR3 loop is CASSLGTSGRSTDTQYF. CDR3 bases: TGCGCCAGCAGCCTAGGGACTAGCGGGAGAAGCACAGATACGCAGTATTTT.

The chain combines TRBV7-8 with TRBJ2-1, with 12 bases that match TRBD2. V was clipped by 5 bases and J by 6 bases; unmatched bases: 11. Germline V gene data show CDR1 as SGHVS and CDR2 as FQNEAQ. CDR3 size: 17 residues. CDR3 sequence: CASSIRLAGVPFNEQFF. The CDR3 region has the DNA TGTGCCAGCAGCATCCGACTAGCGGGAGTCCCCTTCAATGAGCAGTTCTTC.

This clonotype has a handful of counts. This chain uses TRBV6-4 with TRBJ2-3; the D call may be TRBD1 or TRBD2 (6 bases each). Germline assignment: CDR1 MRHNA and CDR2 SNTAGT. The CDR3 is made up of 15 amino acids. Trimming left V 0 bases short and J 5 bases short, with 12 bases between. CDR3 sequence: CASSDSGGSGDTQYF. CDR3 coding DNA: TGTGCCAGCAGTGACTCAGGGGGGTCCGGAGATACGCAGTATTTT.

This clonotype occurred once. The chain joins TRBV5-1 to TRBJ1-1; D call uncertain. Trimming removed 0 bases at V and 6 bases at J, with 12 bases between. Per germline, CDR1 SGHRS and CDR2 YFSETQ. The CDR3 length is 14 residues. CDR3 DNA sequence: TGCGCCAGCAGCTTGGAACCCTATGCCCCTGAAGCTTTCTTT. Translated: CASSLEPYAPEAFF.

This clonotype was counted ten times or more. The V call is TRBV5-1, the J call TRBJ2-1, with TRBD2 identical over 11 bases. Trimming at V came to 2 bases and at J to 5 bases, leaving 3 bases not matched to a gene. The germline gives CDR1 SGHRS, CDR2 YFSETQ. CDR3 length: 15 residues. Here the CDR3 reads CASSFNSGRDNEQFF. DNA of the CDR3: TGCGCCAGCAGCTTTAATAGCGGGAGGGACAATGAGCAGTTCTTC.

There are many counts of this clonotype. The chain uses TRBV3-1 and TRBJ2-4, with 9 bases identical to TRBD1. Trimming removed 1 base from V and 7 bases from J; junction bases left unmatched: 8. The CDR3 extends over 16 amino acids. Germline values: CDR1 LGHDT, CDR2 YNNKEL (reference sequence). CDR3: CASSQGQGDRWNIQYF. CDR3 bases: TGTGCCAGCAGCCAAGGACAGGGGGATCGATGGAACATTCAGTACTTC.

This clonotype was seen at least ten times. The V gene is TRBV27, the J gene TRBJ2-5, with a tentative D call TRBD2 (5 bases). Trimming took 5 bases from V and 2 from J, leaving 12 bases between them. Germline CDR1 MNHEY, CDR2 SMNVEV (reference sequence). The CDR3 extends over 14 amino acids. The DNA for the CDR3 is TGTGCCAGCAGTGAGACTATCGCTCAAGAGACCCAGTACTTC. It translates to CASSETIAQETQYF.

The table lists this clonotype with many counts. The gene calls are TRBV30 and TRBJ1-1; D uncertain. The V end lost 0 bases, the J end lost 1 base, and 6 bases lay between the germline ends. The CDR3 is made up of 13 amino acids. From germline, CDR1 is GTSNPN and CDR2 SVGIG (reference sequence). This CDR3 is CAWSVLANTEAFF. CDR3 DNA sequence: TGTGCCTGGAGTGTTTTAGCGAACACTGAAGCTTTCTTT. Variable domain in full (rest from reference TRBV30 and TRBJ1-1): SQTIHQWPATLVQPVGSPLSLECTVEGTSNPNLYWYRQAAGRGLQLLFYSVGIGQISSEVPQNLSASRPQDRQFILSSKKLLLSDSGFYLCAWSVLANTEAFFGQGTRLTVV.

This clonotype was detected only once. The chain links TRBV5-1 to TRBJ1-1; TRBD1 aligns across 7 bases. V was clipped by 0 bases and J by 8 bases; unmatched bases: 7. CDR1 and CDR2 (germline): SGHRS, YFSETQ. The CDR3 covers 14 residues. The CDR3 DNA reads TGCGCCAGCAGCTTGGGACAGGGAATGGAAGAAGCTTTCTTT. Amino acid sequence: CASSLGQGMEEAFF. The full variable domain, rest sourced from reference TRBV5-1 and TRBJ1-1, is KAGVTQTPRYLIKTRGQQVTLSCSPISGHRSVSWYQQTPGQGLQFLFEYFSETQRNKGNFPGRFSGRQFSNSRSEMNVSTLELGDSALYLCASSLGQGMEEAFFGQGTRLTVV.